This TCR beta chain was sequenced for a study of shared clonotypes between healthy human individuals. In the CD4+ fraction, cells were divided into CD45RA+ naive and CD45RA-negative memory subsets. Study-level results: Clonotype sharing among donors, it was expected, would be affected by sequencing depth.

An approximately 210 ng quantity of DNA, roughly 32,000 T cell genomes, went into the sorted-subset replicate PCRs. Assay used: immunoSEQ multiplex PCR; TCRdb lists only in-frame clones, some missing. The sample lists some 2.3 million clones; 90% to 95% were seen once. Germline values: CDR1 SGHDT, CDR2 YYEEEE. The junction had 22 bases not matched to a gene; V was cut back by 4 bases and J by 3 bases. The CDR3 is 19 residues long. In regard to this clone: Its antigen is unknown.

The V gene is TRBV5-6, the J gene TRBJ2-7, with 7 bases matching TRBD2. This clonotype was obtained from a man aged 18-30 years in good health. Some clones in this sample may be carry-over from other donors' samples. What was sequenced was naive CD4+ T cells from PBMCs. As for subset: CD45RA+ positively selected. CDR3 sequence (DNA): TGTGCCAGCAGCCACAGTAGAGGGAGGGCCGCTAATTACTTCTACGAGCAGTACTTC. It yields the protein CASSHSRGRAANYFYEQYF.